These 22 T cell receptor beta chains share one sample of origin, sequenced in a study of blood T cell repertoires in COVID-19. The protocol was immunoSEQ multiplex PCR, while the TCRdb copy is restricted to in-frame clones and leaves out a portion. The sample lists approximately 480,000 clones, 85% to 90% occurring once. Source material: peripheral blood. Receptor source: a man aged 18 to 29 with COVID-19, enrolled during active disease.

The chain uses TRBV11-3 and TRBJ2-7, with a possible D match to TRBD2 (5 bases). Germline lookup yields CDR1 SGHNT and CDR2 YENEEA. Trimming took off 3 bases at V and 7 bases at J, with 13 bases between the two ends. CDR3 length equals 13 residues. CDR3 nucleotide sequence: TGTGCCAGCAGCTTCAGAGCGGAAGGGGAGCAGTACTTC. Translated, it gives CASSFRAEGEQYF.

J is TRBJ2-1 and V is TRBV12-3 or TRBV12-4; D perhaps matches TRBD1 (6 bases). The CDR3 runs 13 residues. The V and J ends lost 5 bases and 5 bases respectively, with 10 bases between them. CDR3 loop: CASSPYRDNEQFF. The DNA for the CDR3 is TGTGCCAGCAGTCCATACAGGGACAATGAGCAGTTCTTC.

The gene calls are TRBV9 and TRBJ2-7, with no clear D. There are 15 residues in the CDR3. Germline loops: CDR1 SGDLS, CDR2 YYNGEE. Trimming removed 5 bases from V and 2 bases from J, with 17 bases in between. The CDR3 DNA is TGTGCCAGCAGTGTGGAACAGAGCCCAACCTACGAGCAGTACTTC. This sequence encodes CASSVEQSPTYEQYF.

The genes are TRBV18 and TRBJ1-5; D unresolved. This CDR3 has 14 amino acids. The ends were cut back, 1 base at V and 10 bases at J, with 14 bases in the middle. CDR1 and CDR2 from the germline V gene are KGHSH and LQKENI. In DNA form, the CDR3 reads TGTGCCAGCTCACCACAGGGAGGGCTGGAACCCCAGCATTTT. Amino acid sequence: CASSPQGGLEPQHF.

V is TRBV7-2 and J is TRBJ1-1, with D tentatively TRBD1 (6 bases). CDR3 length equals 15 residues. With 3 bases removed from V and 4 bases from J, the gap between germline ends came to 15 bases. Germline V CDR1 and CDR2: SGHTA, FQGNSA. DNA for the CDR3: TGTGCCAGCAGCTTTGGGGGCGCTACGCGCACTGAAGCTTTCTTT. As protein: CASSFGGATRTEAFF.

V gene TRBV19 combines with J gene TRBJ1-6, with D tentatively TRBD1 (5 bases). The CDR3 spans 15 residues. Per the germline V gene, CDR1 is LNHDA and CDR2 is SQIVND (reference sequence). Trimming cost V 3 bases and J 5 bases, with 11 bases left between them. DNA of the CDR3: TGTGCCAGTAGTATCCAGGCAGGGAATAATTCACCCCTCCACTTT. This codes for CASSIQAGNNSPLHF.

CDR3 amino acids: CATSDHRTSGINEQFF. CDR3 nucleotides: TGTGCCACCAGTGATCATCGAACTAGCGGGATAAATGAGCAGTTCTTC. The V and J genes are TRBV24-1 and TRBJ2-1; 10 bases align to TRBD2. The germline CDR1 and CDR2 sequences are KGHDR and SFDVKD. Unmatched junction bases numbered 8, after V lost 3 bases and J lost 7 bases. The CDR3 contains 16 residues.

This clone was observed many times. The CDR3 nucleotides read TGTGCCAGCAGCGCCGGAGAAGTAGCGGGGGGCGATGAGCAGTTCTTC. Its protein is CASSAGEVAGGDEQFF. The rearrangement joins TRBV9 to TRBJ2-1; TRBD2 agrees at 10 bases. CDR1 and CDR2 (germline): SGDLS, YYNGEE. The CDR3 totals 16 residues. V lost 3 bases and J lost 8; bases outside the gene matches: 11.

The J gene is TRBJ2-1, the V gene TRBV27; TRBD1 matches at 7 bases. In germline, CDR1 is MNHEY, CDR2 SMNVEV (reference sequence). The CDR3 has 16 residues. The V segment lost 0 bases and the J segment 5 bases; nucleotides outside the gene matches: 7. CDR3 amino acids: CASSLSQGGANNEQFF. The CDR3 nucleotides are TGTGCCAGCAGTTTATCGCAAGGGGGCGCCAACAATGAGCAGTTCTTC.

The chain carries TRBV11-3 and TRBJ2-1, with D possibly matching TRBD2 (5 bases). The V end lost 2 bases, the J end lost 2 bases, and 10 bases lay between the germline ends. Germline lookup yields CDR1 SGHNT and CDR2 YENEEA. The CDR3 is 15 residues long. This CDR3 reads CASSLRGIPYNEQFF. CDR3 nucleotide sequence: TGTGCCAGCAGCTTACGAGGGATACCCTACAATGAGCAGTTCTTC.

This clone was recorded only once. This rearrangement joins TRBV28 to TRBJ1-1, with unresolved D. This CDR3 comprises 13 residues. Deletions cut 6 bases from V and 0 bases from J, with 8 bases between. Germline V gene sequence: CDR1 MDHEN, CDR2 SYDVKM. The CDR3 is CASSPTMNTEAFF. Written as DNA, the CDR3 is TGTGCCAGCAGCCCCACAATGAACACTGAAGCTTTCTTT.

For the CDR3, the DNA is TGTGCCAGCTTAGCGGGGAGCTCCTACGAGCAGTACTTC. It codes for CASLAGSSYEQYF. V and J are TRBV2 and TRBJ2-7; 8 bases match TRBD2. The CDR3 loop spans 13 amino acids. V gave up 8 bases and J gave up 0 bases; unmatched junction bases: 3. Germline-derived CDR1 and CDR2 are SNHLY and FYNNEI.

This chain joins TRBV11-3 and TRBJ2-2; weak D call: TRBD2 (6 bases). CDR3 length equals 17 residues. V lost 1 base and J 1 base, leaving 13 bases between the germline ends. Germline CDR1 is SGHNT and CDR2 is YENEEA. The DNA for the CDR3 is TGTGCCAGCAGCTTAGGTCACGAGGGAGGGAACACCGGGGAGCTGTTTTTT. It encodes CASSLGHEGGNTGELFF.

V gene TRBV28 combines with J gene TRBJ1-6; the match to TRBD1 covers 7 bases. Germline CDR1 and CDR2: MDHEN and SYDVKM. The V gene end was trimmed by 6 bases and the J gene end by 3 bases; junction bases not matched to a gene: 2. CDR3 length: 14 amino acids. This CDR3 reads CASRWDSYNSPLHF. The CDR3 DNA follows: TGTGCCAGCAGGTGGGACAGCTATAATTCACCCCTCCACTTT.

The CDR3 here is CASSHRTSGRPSFYNEQFF. As DNA, the CDR3 is TGTGCCAGCAGCCATAGGACTAGCGGGAGGCCCAGTTTTTACAATGAGCAGTTCTTC. The chain combines TRBV11-3 with TRBJ2-1; 14 bases match TRBD2. Germline CDR1 is SGHNT and CDR2 is YENEEA. Trimming took 5 bases from V and 4 from J; bases not matched to a gene: 13. The CDR3 totals 19 residues.

The rearrangement links TRBV29-1 to TRBJ2-1; no clear D gene. Trimming shortened V by 8 bases and J by 2 bases, and 16 bases separated the two germline ends. Germline CDR1 is SQVTM and CDR2 is ANQGSEA. The CDR3 is made up of 14 amino acids. The CDR3 region has the DNA TGCAGCTCCTCGGTCTCCTTCCCCTACAATGAGCAGTTCTTC. It is translated as CSSSVSFPYNEQFF.

This clone appeared a single time. The J gene is TRBJ2-7, the V gene TRBV19, with D possibly being TRBD1 (6 bases). The CDR3 loop spans 15 amino acids. The ends were cut back, 5 bases at V and 5 bases at J, with 19 bases in the middle. Germline V CDR1 and CDR2: LNHDA, SQIVND (reference sequence). This CDR3 reads CASSGPRTGFDEQYF. Written as DNA, the CDR3 is TGTGCCAGTAGTGGTCCTCGAACAGGGTTCGACGAGCAGTACTTC.

J is TRBJ2-7 and V is TRBV7-2; 12 bases match TRBD2. The CDR3 has 14 amino acids. After removal of 7 bases from V and 6 bases from J, the junction contained 7 bases not matched to a gene. Germline assignment: CDR1 SGHTA and CDR2 FQGNSA. CDR3 amino acids: CASTVTSGRAEQYF. As DNA, the CDR3 is TGTGCCAGCACCGTGACTAGCGGGAGAGCCGAGCAGTACTTC.

This chain joins TRBV6-5 and TRBJ2-1; D unresolved. Germline CDR1 reads MNHEY; CDR2 reads SVGAGI. Trimming stripped 4 bases from V and 10 bases from J, with 11 bases between. The CDR3 is 12 amino acids. CDR3 sequence reads: CASSSGGWEQFF. Here the CDR3 DNA reads TGTGCCAGCAGTTCTGGCGGATGGGAGCAGTTCTTC.

V and J are TRBV24-1 and TRBJ2-1; 9 positions match TRBD1. The germline V gene has CDR1 KGHDR and CDR2 SFDVKD. Trimming cost V 5 bases and J 5 bases; bases outside gene matches: 9. This CDR3 comprises 16 residues. The DNA of the CDR3 is TGTGCCACCAGTGGCGAACAGGGGGCCTTGGACAATGAGCAGTTCTTC. It codes for CATSGEQGALDNEQFF.

This clone was seen a few times. V is TRBV7-9 and J is TRBJ1-6; the D gene is possibly TRBD1 (6 bases). Trimming took off 5 bases at V and 10 bases at J, with 18 bases between the two ends. The V gene's germline CDR1 is SEHNR and CDR2 FQNEAQ (reference sequence). This CDR3 has 15 amino acids. CDR3 loop: CASSTLQGAGSPLHF. The CDR3 nucleotides read TGTGCCAGCAGCACCCTACAGGGCGCAGGCTCACCCCTCCACTTT.

This chain uses TRBV6-5 with TRBJ1-2, with TRBD1 as a possible D gene (5 bases). The germline V gene encodes CDR1 MNHEY and CDR2 SVGAGI. The V and J ends lost 4 bases and 7 bases respectively, with 13 bases between them. The CDR3 extends over 13 amino acids. CDR3 residues: CASSSLGGAGYTF. Written as DNA, the CDR3 is TGTGCCAGCAGTTCCCTAGGAGGGGCTGGCTACACCTTC.